This TCR beta chain was observed in a study of siplizumab effects on memory and regulatory T cells. Clones were read by immunoSEQ multiplex PCR, and TCRdb kept only the in-frame ones, dropping some. Of some 97,000 clones in the sample, roughly 92% were seen once. Germline V gene data show CDR1 as SNHLY and CDR2 as FYNNEI. Trimming left V 9 bases short and J 2 bases short, with 16 bases between. CDR3 length: 14 residues. The receptor's source is a human donor in good health. Sequenced sample: Tregs sorted from blood. The chain carries TRBV2 and TRBJ1-1, with D unresolved. The CDR3, as DNA: TGTGCCAGACGAAACCCGATTTCCAACACTGAAGCTTTCTTT. Its protein product is CARRNPISNTEAFF.